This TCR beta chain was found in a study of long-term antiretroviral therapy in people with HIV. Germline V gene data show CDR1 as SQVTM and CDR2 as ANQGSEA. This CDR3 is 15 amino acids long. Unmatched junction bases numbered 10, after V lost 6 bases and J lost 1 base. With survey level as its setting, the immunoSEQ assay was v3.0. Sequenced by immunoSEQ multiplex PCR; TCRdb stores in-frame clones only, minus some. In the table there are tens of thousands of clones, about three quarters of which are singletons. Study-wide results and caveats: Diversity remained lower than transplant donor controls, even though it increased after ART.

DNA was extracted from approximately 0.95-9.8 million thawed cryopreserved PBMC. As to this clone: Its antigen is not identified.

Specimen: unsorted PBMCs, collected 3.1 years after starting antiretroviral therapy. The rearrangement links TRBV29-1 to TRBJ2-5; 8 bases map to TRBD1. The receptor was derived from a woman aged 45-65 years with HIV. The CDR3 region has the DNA TGCAGCGTGACCCCCGGGACAGGACGCCAAGAGACCCAGTACTTC. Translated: CSVTPGTGRQETQYF.